What follows are 3 T cell receptor beta chains derived from one specimen sequenced in a study of metastatic and nonmetastatic thyroid tumors. TCRdb reanalyzed the PCR reads with MiXCR. The repertoire holds under 25,000 clones, with about a quarter as singletons. Each patient went into thyroid surgery without having received any treatment. The sample was blood. These receptors all come from a female donor with papillary thyroid cancer or a benign thyroid nodule (not recorded which). Some clones in this sample may be carry-over from other donors' samples.

This clone was found a few times. The chain links TRBV19 to TRBJ2-2; D remains unclear. CDR3 length: 15 residues. The V end lost 2 bases, the J end lost 4 bases, and 11 bases lay between the germline ends. The germline V gene encodes CDR1 LNHDA and CDR2 SQIVND (reference sequence). The CDR3 sequence is CASSISSVSTGELFF. The CDR3 DNA sequence: TGTGCCAGTAGTATAAGTAGTGTGAGCACCGGGGAGCTGTTTTTT.

V and J are TRBV11-3 and TRBJ1-1; weak D call: TRBD1 (6 bases). Germline CDR1 and CDR2: SGHNT and YENEEA. V lost 5 bases to trimming and J lost 4 bases, with 14 bases between them. This CDR3 comprises 14 residues. CDR3 loop: CASSQGQVGTEAFF. The CDR3 region has the DNA TGTGCCAGCAGCCAGGGGCAGGTCGGCACTGAAGCTTTCTTT. The whole variable domain, filled in from reference TRBV11-3 and TRBJ1-1, reads EAGVVQSPRYKIIEKKQPVAFWCNPISGHNTLYWYLQNLGQGPELLIRYENEEAVDDSQLPKDRFSAERLKGVDSTLKIQPAELGDSAVYLCASSQGQVGTEAFFGQGTRLTVV.

The chain carries TRBV20-1 and TRBJ2-5; TRBD1 agrees at 11 bases. V trimming: 3 bases; J trimming: 0 bases; junction bases outside the gene matches: 0. The CDR3 length is 14 residues. The germline V gene has CDR1 DFQATT and CDR2 SNEGSKA (reference sequence). The CDR3 is CSARDRGHQETQYF. Here the CDR3 DNA reads TGCAGTGCTAGGGACAGGGGGCACCAAGAGACCCAGTACTTC.